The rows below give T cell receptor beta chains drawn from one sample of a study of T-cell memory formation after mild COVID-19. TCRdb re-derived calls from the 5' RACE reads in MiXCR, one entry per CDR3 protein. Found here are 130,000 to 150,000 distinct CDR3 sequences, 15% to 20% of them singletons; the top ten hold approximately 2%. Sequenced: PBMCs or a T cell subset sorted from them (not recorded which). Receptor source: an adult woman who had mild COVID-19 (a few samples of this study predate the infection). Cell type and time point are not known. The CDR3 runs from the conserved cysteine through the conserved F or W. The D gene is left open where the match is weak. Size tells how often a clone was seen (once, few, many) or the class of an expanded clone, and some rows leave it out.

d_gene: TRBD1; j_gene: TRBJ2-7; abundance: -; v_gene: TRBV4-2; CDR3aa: CASSQDDRGSREQYF; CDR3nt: TGTGCCAGCAGCCAAGACGACAGGGGCTCTCGCGAGCAGTACTTC
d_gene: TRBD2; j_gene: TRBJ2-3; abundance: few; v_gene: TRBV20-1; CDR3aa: CSADPTSGRADTQYF; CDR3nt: TGCAGTGCAGACCCGACTAGCGGGAGGGCAGATACGCAGTATTTT
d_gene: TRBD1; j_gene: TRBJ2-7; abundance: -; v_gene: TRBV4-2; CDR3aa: CASSQELTGGRHEQYF; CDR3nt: TGTGCCAGCAGCCAAGAACTCACAGGGGGCCGACACGAGCAGTACTTC
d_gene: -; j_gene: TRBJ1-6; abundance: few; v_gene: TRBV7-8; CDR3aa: CASSHSDSPLHF; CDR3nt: TGTGCCAGCAGCCACAGTGATTCACCCCTCCACTTT
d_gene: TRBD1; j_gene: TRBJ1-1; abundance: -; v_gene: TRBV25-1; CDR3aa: CASRETGKAFF; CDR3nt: TGTGCCAGCAGGGAGACAGGGAAAGCTTTCTTT
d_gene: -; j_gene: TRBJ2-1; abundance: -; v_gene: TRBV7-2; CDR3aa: CASSLALGEQFF; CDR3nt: TGTGCCAGCAGCTTAGCTCTAGGTGAGCAGTTCTTC
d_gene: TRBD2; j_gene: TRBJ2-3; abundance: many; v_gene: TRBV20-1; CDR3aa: CSARVTSGRSDTQYF; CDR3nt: TGCAGTGCTAGAGTAACTAGCGGGAGGTCCGATACGCAGTATTTT
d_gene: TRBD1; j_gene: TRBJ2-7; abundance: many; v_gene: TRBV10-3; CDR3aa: CAISHGTGEEPEQYF; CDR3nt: TGTGCCATCAGTCACGGGACAGGCGAAGAACCCGAGCAGTACTTC
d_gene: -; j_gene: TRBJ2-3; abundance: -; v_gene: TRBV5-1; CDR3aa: CASSLEWISTDTQYF; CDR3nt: TGCGCCAGCAGCTTGGAATGGATTAGCACAGATACGCAGTATTTT
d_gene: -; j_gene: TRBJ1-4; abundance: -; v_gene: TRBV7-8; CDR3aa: CASSGGLNEKLFF; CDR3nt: TGTGCCAGCAGCGGCGGACTGAATGAAAAACTGTTTTTT
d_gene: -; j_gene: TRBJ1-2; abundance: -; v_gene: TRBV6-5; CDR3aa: CASKGQGPYGYTF; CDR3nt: TGTGCCAGCAAAGGGCAGGGCCCGTATGGCTACACCTTC
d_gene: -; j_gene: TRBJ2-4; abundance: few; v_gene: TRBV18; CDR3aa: CASSPPRGTFQYF; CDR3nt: TGTGCCAGCTCACCGCCGCGGGGAACGTTTCAGTACTTC
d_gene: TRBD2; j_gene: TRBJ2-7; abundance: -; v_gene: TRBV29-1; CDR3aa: CSVRSGLHSYEQYF; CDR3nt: TGCAGCGTGCGTAGCGGGTTACACTCCTACGAGCAGTACTTC
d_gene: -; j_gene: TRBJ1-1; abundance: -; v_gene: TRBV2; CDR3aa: CASSERGARTEAFF; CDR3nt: TGTGCCAGCAGTGAACGGGGGGCGCGTACTGAAGCTTTCTTT
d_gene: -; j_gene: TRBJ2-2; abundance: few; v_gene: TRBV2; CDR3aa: CASSRNTGELFF; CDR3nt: TGTGCCAGCAGCAGGAACACCGGGGAGCTGTTTTTT
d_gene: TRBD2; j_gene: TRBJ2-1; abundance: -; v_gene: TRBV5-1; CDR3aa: CASSPSTSIRNNEQFF; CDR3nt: TGCGCCAGCAGCCCGTCGACTAGCATCCGCAACAATGAGCAGTTCTTC
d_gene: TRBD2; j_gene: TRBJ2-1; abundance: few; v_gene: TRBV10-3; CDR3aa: CAITPRGREVSNNEQFF; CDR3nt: TGTGCCATCACTCCGAGAGGTCGGGAGGTCAGTAACAATGAGCAGTTCTTC
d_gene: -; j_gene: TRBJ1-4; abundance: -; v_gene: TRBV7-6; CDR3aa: CASRDLKREKLFF; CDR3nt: TGTGCCAGCAGGGATCTAAAAAGGGAAAAACTGTTTTTT
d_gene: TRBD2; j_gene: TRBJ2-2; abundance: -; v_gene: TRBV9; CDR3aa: CASSPQTSGRMFGELFF; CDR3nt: TGTGCCAGCAGCCCCCAGACTAGCGGGAGAATGTTCGGGGAGCTGTTTTTT
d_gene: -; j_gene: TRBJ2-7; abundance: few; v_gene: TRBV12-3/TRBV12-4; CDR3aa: CASSLVGDEQYF; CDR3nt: TGTGCCAGCAGTTTGGTCGGGGACGAGCAGTACTTC
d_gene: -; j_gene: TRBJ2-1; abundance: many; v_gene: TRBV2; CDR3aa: CASRETAFEQFF; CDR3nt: TGTGCCAGCAGGGAGACAGCATTTGAGCAGTTCTTC
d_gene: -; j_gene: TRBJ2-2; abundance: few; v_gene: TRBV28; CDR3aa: CASSPGTLNSGELFF; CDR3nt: TGTGCCAGCAGCCCCGGGACTTTAAATTCCGGGGAGCTGTTTTTT
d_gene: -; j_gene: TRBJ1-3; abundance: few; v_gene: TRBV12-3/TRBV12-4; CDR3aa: CASSPWGWGRRQGNTIYF; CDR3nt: TGTGCCAGCAGCCCCTGGGGGTGGGGGAGAAGGCAGGGAAACACCATATATTTT
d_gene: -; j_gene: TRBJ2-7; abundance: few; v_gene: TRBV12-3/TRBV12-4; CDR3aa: CASSLSLVRGGYEQYF; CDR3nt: TGTGCCAGCAGCCTTTCCCTCGTCAGGGGGGGCTACGAGCAGTACTTC
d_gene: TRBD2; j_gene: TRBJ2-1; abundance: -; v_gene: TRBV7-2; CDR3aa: CASSTLAGVYNEQFF; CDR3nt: TGTGCCAGCAGCACACTAGCGGGAGTCTACAATGAGCAGTTCTTC
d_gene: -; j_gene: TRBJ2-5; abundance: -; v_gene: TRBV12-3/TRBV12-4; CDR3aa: CASSSTWDPTRETQYF; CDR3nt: TGTGCCAGCAGCTCGACTTGGGATCCGACTCGAGAGACCCAGTACTTC
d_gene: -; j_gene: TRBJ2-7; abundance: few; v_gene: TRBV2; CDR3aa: CASSARGHSYEQYF; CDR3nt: TGTGCCAGCAGCGCGCGGGGCCACTCCTACGAGCAGTACTTC
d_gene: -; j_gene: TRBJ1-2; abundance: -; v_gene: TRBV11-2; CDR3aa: CASSLAPDIAGTMNSGYTF; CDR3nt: TGTGCCAGCAGCTTAGCTCCCGACATAGCAGGGACTATGAATTCGGGCTACACCTTC
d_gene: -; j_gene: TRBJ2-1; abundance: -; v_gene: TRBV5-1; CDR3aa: CASSLGEGTYNEQFF; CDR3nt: TGCGCCAGCAGCTTGGGAGAGGGGACGTACAATGAGCAGTTCTTC
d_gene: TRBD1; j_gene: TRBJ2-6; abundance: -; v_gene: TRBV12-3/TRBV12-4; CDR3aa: CASSPGTGLANVLTF; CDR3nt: TGTGCCAGCAGCCCCGGGACAGGGCTGGCCAACGTCCTGACTTTC
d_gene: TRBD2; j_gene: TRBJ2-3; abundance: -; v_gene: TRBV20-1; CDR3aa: CSAQGLAGGPGDTQYF; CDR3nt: TGCAGTGCCCAGGGACTAGCGGGAGGGCCAGGGGATACGCAGTATTTT
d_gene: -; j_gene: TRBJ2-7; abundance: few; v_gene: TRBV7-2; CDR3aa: CASSPEGVLTYEQYF; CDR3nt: TGTGCCAGCAGCCCAGAGGGGGTATTAACCTACGAGCAGTACTTC
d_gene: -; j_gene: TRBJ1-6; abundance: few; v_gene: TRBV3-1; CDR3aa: CASSPRGQHSPLHF; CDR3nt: TGTGCCAGCAGCCCCCGGGGGCAGCATTCACCCCTCCACTTT
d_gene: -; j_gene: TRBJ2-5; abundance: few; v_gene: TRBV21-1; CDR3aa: CASRPPGWGLGETQYF; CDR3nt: TGTGCCAGCAGACCCCCGGGATGGGGTTTAGGAGAGACCCAGTACTTC
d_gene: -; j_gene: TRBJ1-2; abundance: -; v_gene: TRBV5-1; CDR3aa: CASSARTAPFEVYGYTF; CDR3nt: TGCGCCAGCAGCGCCAGGACAGCCCCTTTTGAGGTCTATGGCTACACCTTC
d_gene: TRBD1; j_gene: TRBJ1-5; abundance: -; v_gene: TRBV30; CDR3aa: CAWGTGTSNQPQHF; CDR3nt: TGTGCCTGGGGGACAGGGACGAGCAATCAGCCCCAGCATTTT
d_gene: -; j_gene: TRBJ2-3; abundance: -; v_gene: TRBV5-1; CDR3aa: CASTEGTSQGTQYF; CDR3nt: TGCGCCAGCACCGAGGGAACCAGTCAGGGTACGCAGTATTTT